Sequencing of this T cell receptor (beta chain) was carried out in a study of blood T cell repertoires in COVID-19. Profiled with immunoSEQ multiplex PCR; TCRdb holds only in-frame clones, not every one. The data show around 290,000 clones, 86% seen once. Living in 25 or so US areas, the participants were between roughly 18 and 90 years of age. Either two negative PCRs, clearance, or symptom resolution qualified Cohort 3 donors as recovered. V dropped 3 bases and J dropped 7; count of bases not matched to a gene: 11. The CDR3 length is 16 residues. Germline V CDR1 and CDR2: SGHDN, FVKESK. Sequenced input: PBMCs or T cells enriched from blood (not recorded which). The clonotype originates from a woman younger than 35 who had recovered from COVID-19. This chain uses TRBV14 with TRBJ1-4; TRBD1 agrees at 7 bases. CDR3 loop: CASSQLQTGRFEKLFF. The CDR3 DNA reads TGTGCCAGCAGCCAGCTTCAGACAGGGAGGTTTGAAAAACTGTTTTTT.